This note documents a single TCR beta chain sequence. This sample stems from a study of human T cells and chemical hapten exposure. Study background: Donors were sensitized with 2% DPC on the upper inner arm.

Time point meaning: patch test 1, 2 weeks after DPC sensitization. Treatment here: therapeutic diphenylcyclopropenone sensitization with weekly scalp DPC. The CDR3 has 14 residues. The V end lost 5 bases, the J end lost 9 bases, and 20 bases lay between the germline ends. From germline, CDR1 is SQVTM and CDR2 ANQGSEA. Via MiXCR, TCRdb re-called the RACE reads, giving one row per CDR3 protein. The sample lists about 120,000 distinct CDR3 sequences, approximately 14% occurring once. Sample: whole blood, taken in connection with sensitization to the hapten diphenylcyclopropenone (DPC). This TCR was recovered from a man aged 18 to 30 with alopecia areata. Some clones in this sample may be carry-over from other donors' samples. This rearrangement joins TRBV29-1 to TRBJ2-1; D gene ambiguous. In DNA form, the CDR3 reads TGCAGCGTTCCCCTGACGCCGGCGTGGGGTGAGCAGTTCTTC. It codes for CSVPLTPAWGEQFF.